This T cell receptor beta chain was recovered during a study of T cell clones after liver transplantation. Turning to the study itself: TCRbeta sequencing after a pre-transplant mixed lymphocyte reaction identified graft-donor-reactive clones, later tracked in post-transplant blood.

General study findings and limits: Small, mixed patient groups and varying post-transplant times limit these conclusions. In most of the 8 subjects, circulating graft-donor-reactive CD4 TCRbeta sequences fell significantly after transplant.

TCRdb's copy holds only in-frame clones and misses some; the assay was immunoSEQ multiplex PCR. The table has 65,000 to 80,000 clones, less than 90% seen once. This clone turned up a few times. Its specificity is unknown. CDR3 length: 15 amino acids. V lost 4 bases and J 0 bases, leaving 10 bases between the germline ends. The germline CDR1 and CDR2 sequences are SGHRS and YFSETQ. The sample consisted of CD4+ T cells from blood, taken at the 22-month timepoint. The chain is built from TRBV5-1 and TRBJ2-2; D is ambiguous. The clonotype was recovered from a human patient who received a liver transplant. The graft donor may have contributed some T cells. This CDR3 is CASSVRRANTGELFF. The CDR3 DNA is TGCGCCAGCAGCGTCAGGAGAGCGAACACCGGGGAGCTGTTTTTT.